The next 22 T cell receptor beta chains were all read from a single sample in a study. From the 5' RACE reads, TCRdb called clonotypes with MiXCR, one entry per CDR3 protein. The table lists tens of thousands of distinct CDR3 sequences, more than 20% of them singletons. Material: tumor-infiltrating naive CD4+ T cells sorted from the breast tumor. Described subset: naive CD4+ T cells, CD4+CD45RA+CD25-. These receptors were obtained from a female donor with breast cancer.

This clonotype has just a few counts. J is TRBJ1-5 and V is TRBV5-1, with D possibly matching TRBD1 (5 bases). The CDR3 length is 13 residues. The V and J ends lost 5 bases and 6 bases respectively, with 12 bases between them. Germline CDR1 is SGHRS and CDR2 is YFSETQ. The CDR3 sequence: CASRPDDSQPQHF. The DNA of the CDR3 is TGCGCCAGCAGGCCGGATGACAGTCAGCCCCAGCATTTT. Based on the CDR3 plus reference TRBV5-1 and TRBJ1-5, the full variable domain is KAGVTQTPRYLIKTRGQQVTLSCSPISGHRSVSWYQQTPGQGLQFLFEYFSETQRNKGNFPGRFSGRQFSNSRSEMNVSTLELGDSALYLCASRPDDSQPQHFGDGTRLSIL.

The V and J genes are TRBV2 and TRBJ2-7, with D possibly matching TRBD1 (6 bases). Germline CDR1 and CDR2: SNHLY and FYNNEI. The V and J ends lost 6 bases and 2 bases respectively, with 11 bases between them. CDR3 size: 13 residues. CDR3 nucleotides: TGTGCCAGCAGATTCGGACAGACCTACGAGCAGTACTTC. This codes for CASRFGQTYEQYF.

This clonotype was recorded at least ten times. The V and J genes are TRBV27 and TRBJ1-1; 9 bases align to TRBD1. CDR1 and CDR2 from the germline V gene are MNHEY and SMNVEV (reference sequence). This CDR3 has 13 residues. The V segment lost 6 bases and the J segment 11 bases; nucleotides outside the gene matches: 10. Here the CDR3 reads CASSHTGGAGAFF. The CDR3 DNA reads TGTGCCAGCAGCCACACAGGGGGCGCAGGGGCTTTCTTT.

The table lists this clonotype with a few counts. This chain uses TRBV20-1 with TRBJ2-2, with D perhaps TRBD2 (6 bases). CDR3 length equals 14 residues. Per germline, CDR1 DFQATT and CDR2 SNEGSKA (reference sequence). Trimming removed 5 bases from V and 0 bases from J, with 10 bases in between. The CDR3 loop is CSALGLANTGELFF. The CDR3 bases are TGCAGTGCTCTGGGACTTGCGAACACCGGGGAGCTGTTTTTT.

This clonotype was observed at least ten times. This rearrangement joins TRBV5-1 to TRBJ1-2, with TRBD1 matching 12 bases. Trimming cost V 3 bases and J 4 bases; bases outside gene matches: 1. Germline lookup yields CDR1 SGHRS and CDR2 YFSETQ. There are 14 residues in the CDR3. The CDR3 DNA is TGCGCCAGCAGCTGGGGACAGGGGGCCTATGGCTACACCTTC. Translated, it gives CASSWGQGAYGYTF.

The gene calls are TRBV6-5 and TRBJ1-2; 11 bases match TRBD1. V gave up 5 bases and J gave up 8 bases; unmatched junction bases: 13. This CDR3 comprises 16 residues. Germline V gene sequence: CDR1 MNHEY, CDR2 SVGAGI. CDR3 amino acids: CASSELDRGLFGGYTF. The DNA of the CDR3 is TGTGCCAGCAGTGAGTTGGACAGGGGGCTTTTTGGCGGCTACACCTTC.

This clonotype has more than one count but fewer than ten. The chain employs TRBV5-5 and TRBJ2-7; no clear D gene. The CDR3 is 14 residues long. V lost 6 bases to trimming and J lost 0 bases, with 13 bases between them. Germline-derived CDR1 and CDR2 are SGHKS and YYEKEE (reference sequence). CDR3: CASTPFPVSYEQYF. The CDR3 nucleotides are TGTGCCAGCACCCCGTTTCCGGTCTCCTACGAGCAGTACTTC.

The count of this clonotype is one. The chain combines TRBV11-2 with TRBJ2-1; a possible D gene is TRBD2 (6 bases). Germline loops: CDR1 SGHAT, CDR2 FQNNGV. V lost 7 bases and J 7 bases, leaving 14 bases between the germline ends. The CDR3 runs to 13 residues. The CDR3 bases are TGTGCCAGCACTCGATCCCGGGGGAATGAGCAGTTCTTC. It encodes CASTRSRGNEQFF.

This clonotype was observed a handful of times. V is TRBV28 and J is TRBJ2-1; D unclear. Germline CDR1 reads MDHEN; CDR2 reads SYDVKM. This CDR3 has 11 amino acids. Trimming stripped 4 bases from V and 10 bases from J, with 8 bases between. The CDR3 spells CASSSPGEQFF. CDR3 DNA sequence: TGTGCCAGCAGTTCGCCCGGGGAGCAGTTCTTC. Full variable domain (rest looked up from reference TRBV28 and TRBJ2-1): DVKVTQSSRYLVKRTGEKVFLECVQDMDHENMFWYRQDPGLGLRLIYFSYDVKMKEKGDIPEGYSVSREKKERFSLILESASTNQTSMYLCASSSPGEQFFGPGTRLTVL.

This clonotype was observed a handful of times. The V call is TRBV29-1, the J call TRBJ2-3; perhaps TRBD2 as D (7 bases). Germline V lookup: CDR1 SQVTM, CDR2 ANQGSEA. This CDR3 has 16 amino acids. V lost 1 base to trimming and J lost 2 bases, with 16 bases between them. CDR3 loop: CSVEAGGQGYTDTQYF. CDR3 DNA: TGCAGCGTTGAAGCCGGGGGGCAGGGGTACACAGATACGCAGTATTTT.

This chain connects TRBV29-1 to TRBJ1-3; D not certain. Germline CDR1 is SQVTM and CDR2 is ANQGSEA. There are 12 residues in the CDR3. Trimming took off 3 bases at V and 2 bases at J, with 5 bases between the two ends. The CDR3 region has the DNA TGCAGCGTTGAGGGAGCTGGAAACACCATATATTTT. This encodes CSVEGAGNTIYF.

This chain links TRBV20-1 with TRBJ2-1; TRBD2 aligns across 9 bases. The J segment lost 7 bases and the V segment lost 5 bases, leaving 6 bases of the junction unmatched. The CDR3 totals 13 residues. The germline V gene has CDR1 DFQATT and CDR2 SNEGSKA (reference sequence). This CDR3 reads CSASAGGGNEQFF. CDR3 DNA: TGCAGTGCTTCAGCGGGGGGCGGTAATGAGCAGTTCTTC.

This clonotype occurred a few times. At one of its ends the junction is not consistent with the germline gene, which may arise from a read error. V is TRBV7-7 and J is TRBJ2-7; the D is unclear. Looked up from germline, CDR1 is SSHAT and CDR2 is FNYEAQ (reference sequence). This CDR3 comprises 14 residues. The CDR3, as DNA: TGTGCTAGCAGCTTAGGTGGAGTAAACTACGAGCAGTACTTC. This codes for CASSLGGVNYEQYF.

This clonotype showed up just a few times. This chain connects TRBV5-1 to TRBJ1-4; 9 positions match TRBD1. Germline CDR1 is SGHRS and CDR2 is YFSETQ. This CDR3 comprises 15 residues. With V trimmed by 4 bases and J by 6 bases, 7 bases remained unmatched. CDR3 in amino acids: CASSAIDRGYEKLFF. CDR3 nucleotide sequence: TGCGCCAGCAGCGCCATCGACAGGGGGTATGAAAAACTGTTTTTT.

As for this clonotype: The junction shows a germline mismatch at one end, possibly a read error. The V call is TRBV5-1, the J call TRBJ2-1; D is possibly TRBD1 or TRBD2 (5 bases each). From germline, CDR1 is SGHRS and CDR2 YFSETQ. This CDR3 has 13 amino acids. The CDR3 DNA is TGCGCCAGCAGCCTCGGGGCGAGCAATGAGCAGCTCTTC. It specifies CASSLGASNEQLF. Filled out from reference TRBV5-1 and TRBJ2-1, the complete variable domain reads KAGVTQTPRYLIKTRGQQVTLSCSPISGHRSVSWYQQTPGQGLQFLFEYFSETQRNKGNFPGRFSGRQFSNSRSEMNVSTLELGDSALYLCASSLGASNEQLFGPGTRLTVL.

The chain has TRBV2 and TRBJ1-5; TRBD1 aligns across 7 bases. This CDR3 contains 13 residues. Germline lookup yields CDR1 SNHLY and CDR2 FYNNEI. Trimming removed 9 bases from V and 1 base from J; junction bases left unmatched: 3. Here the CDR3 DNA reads TGTGCCAGTGGACAGGAAAGCAATCAGCCCCAGCATTTT. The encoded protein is CASGQESNQPQHF.

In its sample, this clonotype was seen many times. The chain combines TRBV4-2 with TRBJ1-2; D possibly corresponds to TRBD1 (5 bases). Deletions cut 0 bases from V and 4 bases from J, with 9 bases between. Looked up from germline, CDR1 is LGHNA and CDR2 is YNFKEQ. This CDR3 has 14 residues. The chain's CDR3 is CASSQDTQGYGYTF. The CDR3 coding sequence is TGTGCCAGCAGCCAAGACACCCAGGGCTATGGCTACACCTTC.

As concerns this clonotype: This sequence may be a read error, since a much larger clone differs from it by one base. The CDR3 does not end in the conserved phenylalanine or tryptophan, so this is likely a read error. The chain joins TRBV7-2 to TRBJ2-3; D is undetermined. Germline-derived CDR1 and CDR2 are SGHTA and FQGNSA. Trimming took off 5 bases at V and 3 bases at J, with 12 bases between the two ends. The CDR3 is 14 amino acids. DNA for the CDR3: TGTGCCAGCAGCGTGTGGCAGAAGACAGATACGCAGTATTGT. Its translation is CASSVWQKTDTQYC.

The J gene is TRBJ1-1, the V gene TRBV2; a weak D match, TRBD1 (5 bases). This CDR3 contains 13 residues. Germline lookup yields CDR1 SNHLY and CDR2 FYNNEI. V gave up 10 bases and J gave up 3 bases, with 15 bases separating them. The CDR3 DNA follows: TGTGCCACAATGGGGCAGCTATACACTGAAGCTTTCTTT. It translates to CATMGQLYTEAFF.

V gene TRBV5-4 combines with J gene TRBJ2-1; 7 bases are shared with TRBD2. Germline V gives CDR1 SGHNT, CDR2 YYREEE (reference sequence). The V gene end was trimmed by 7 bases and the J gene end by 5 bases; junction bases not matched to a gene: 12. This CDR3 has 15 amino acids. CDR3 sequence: CASGLGGVPDNEQFF. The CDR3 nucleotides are TGTGCCAGCGGACTAGGCGGTGTCCCGGACAATGAGCAGTTCTTC.

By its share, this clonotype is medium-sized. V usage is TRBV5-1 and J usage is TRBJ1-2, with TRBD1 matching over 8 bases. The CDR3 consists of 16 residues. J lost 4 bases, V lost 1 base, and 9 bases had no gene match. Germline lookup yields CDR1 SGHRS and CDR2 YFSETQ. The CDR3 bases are TGCGCCAGCAGCTTGATTCCAGGGGGCTTCAGCTATGGCTACACCTTC. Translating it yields CASSLIPGGFSYGYTF.

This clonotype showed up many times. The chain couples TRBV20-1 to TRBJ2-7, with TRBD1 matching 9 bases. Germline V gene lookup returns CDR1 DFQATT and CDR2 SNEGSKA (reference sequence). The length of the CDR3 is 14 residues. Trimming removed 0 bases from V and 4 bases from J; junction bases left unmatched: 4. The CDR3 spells CSARDPTGGYEQYF. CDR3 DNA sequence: TGCAGTGCTAGAGATCCGACAGGGGGATACGAGCAGTACTTC.